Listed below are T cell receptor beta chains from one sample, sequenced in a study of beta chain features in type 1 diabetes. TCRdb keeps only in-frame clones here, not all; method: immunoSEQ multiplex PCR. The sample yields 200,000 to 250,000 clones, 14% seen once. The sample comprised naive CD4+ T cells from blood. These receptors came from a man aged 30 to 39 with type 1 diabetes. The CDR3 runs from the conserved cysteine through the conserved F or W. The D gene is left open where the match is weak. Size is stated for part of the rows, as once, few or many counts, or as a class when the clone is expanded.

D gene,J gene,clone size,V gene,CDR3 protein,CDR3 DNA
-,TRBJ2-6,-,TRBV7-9,CASSLTGKRGANVLTF,TGTGCCAGCAGCTTAACGGGGAAGCGGGGGGCCAACGTCCTGACTTTC
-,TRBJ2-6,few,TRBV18,CASSPRRSGANVLTF,TGTGCCAGCTCACCAAGGAGGTCTGGGGCCAACGTCCTGACTTTC
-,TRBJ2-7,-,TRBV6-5,CASSYDGHRNPYEQYF,TGTGCCAGCAGTTACGACGGACACAGAAACCCCTACGAGCAGTACTTC
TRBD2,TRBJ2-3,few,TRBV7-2,CASSFGLAGGTDTQYF,TGTGCCAGCAGCTTTGGACTAGCGGGGGGCACAGATACGCAGTATTTT
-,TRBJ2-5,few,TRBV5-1,CASSLEGRVETQYF,TGCGCCAGCAGCTTGGAGGGCAGGGTAGAGACCCAGTACTTC
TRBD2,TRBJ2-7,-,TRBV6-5,CASSGGLAIHEQYF,TGTGCCAGCAGCGGGGGACTAGCCATCCACGAGCAGTACTTC
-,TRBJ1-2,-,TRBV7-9,CASSPLPTGVLTYGYTF,TGTGCCAGCAGCCCTCTACCGACGGGGGTTCTTACCTATGGCTACACCTTC
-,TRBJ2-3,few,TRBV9,CASSVESHQPQIEYF,TGTGCCAGCAGCGTAGAGTCTCATCAACCACAGATCGAGTATTTT
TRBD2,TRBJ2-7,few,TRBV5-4,CASSLGLAGANEQYF,TGTGCCAGCAGCCTGGGACTAGCGGGAGCGAACGAGCAGTACTTC
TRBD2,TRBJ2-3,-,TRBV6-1,CASSSLSGGPDTQYF,TGTGCCAGCAGCTCCCTTAGCGGGGGCCCCGATACGCAGTATTTT
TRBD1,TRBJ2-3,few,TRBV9,CASSAQGVDTQYF,TGTGCCAGCAGCGCACAGGGGGTAGATACGCAGTATTTT
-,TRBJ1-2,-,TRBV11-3,CASSPSARTRTGYTF,TGTGCCAGCAGCCCTAGTGCCAGGACTCGGACTGGCTACACCTTC
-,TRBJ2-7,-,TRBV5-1,CASSLATYEQYF,TGCGCCAGCAGCTTGGCAACTTACGAGCAGTACTTC
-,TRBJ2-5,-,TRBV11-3,CASSSPRLAQYF,TGTGCCAGCAGCTCTCCGCGACTGGCCCAGTACTTC
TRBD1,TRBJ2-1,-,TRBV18,CASSLSETGVGDEQFF,TGTGCCAGCTCCCTGTCCGAGACAGGGGTAGGAGATGAGCAGTTCTTC
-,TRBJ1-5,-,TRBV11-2,CASSLDAGPHRPQHF,TGTGCCAGCAGCTTAGATGCAGGGCCCCATCGGCCCCAGCATTTT
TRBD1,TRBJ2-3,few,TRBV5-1,CASSFRDRVADTQYF,TGCGCCAGCAGCTTCCGGGACAGGGTCGCAGATACGCAGTATTTT
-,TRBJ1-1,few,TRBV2,CASRSGRNTEAFF,TGTGCCAGCAGGTCCGGGAGGAACACTGAAGCTTTCTTT
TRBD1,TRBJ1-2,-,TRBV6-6,CASSTGGDIVYGYTF,TGTGCCAGCAGTACAGGGGGAGACATAGTCTATGGCTACACCTTC
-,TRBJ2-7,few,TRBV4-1,CASSQEGWDSSSYEQYF,TGCGCCAGCAGCCAAGAAGGTTGGGACTCCAGCTCCTACGAGCAGTACTTC
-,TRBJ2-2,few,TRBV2,CASSISSTGELFF,TGTGCCAGCAGTATCTCGAGCACCGGGGAGCTGTTTTTT
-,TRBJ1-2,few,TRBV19,CASTKQGEYGYTF,TGTGCCAGTACGAAACAGGGAGAATATGGCTACACCTTC
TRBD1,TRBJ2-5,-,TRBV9,CASSPRTGGETQYF,TGTGCCAGCAGCCCCCGGACAGGGGGAGAGACCCAGTACTTC
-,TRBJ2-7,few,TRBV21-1,CASRSAGGPWEQYF,TGTGCCAGCAGATCAGCGGGGGGGCCCTGGGAGCAGTACTTC
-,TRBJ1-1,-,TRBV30,CAWSEGGRAFF,TGTGCCTGGAGTGAGGGAGGGAGAGCTTTCTTT
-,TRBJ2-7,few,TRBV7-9,CASSPQRLTTYYEQYF,TGTGCCAGCAGCCCCCAACGACTAACTACCTATTACGAGCAGTACTTC
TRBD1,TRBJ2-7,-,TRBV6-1,CASSETGTGKEQYF,TGTGCCAGCAGTGAAACAGGGACAGGGAAGGAGCAGTACTTC
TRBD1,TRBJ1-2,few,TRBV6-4,CASSERTGNANYGYTF,TGTGCCAGCAGTGAGCGGACAGGCAATGCTAACTATGGCTACACCTTC
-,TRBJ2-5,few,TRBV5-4,CASSSGSGAGQETQYF,TGTGCCAGCAGCTCGGGGTCGGGTGCGGGACAAGAGACCCAGTACTTC
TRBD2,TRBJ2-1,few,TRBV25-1,CASSPSSGGRADEQFF,TGTGCCAGCAGTCCGTCCTCTGGGGGGAGGGCCGATGAGCAGTTCTTC
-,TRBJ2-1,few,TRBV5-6,CASSFREPPWNNEQFF,TGTGCCAGCAGCTTCAGGGAACCCCCGTGGAACAATGAGCAGTTCTTC
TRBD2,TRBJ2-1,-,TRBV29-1,CSVEDRRGGDEQFF,TGCAGCGTTGAAGATCGGCGGGGGGGGGATGAGCAGTTCTTC
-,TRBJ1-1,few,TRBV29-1,CSVDSMRTEAFF,TGCAGCGTTGATTCAATGCGGACTGAAGCTTTCTTT
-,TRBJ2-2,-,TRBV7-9,CASSSYDRTGELFF,TGTGCCAGCAGCTCCTACGACAGGACCGGGGAGCTGTTTTTT
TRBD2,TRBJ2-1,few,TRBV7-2,CASSSGLAGGNEQFF,TGTGCCAGCAGCTCCGGACTAGCGGGAGGCAATGAGCAGTTCTTC
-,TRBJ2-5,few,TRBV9,CASSVGGSGWETQYF,TGTGCCAGCAGCGTAGGGGGAAGCGGCTGGGAGACCCAGTACTTC
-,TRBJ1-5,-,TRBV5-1,CASSFTVNQPQHF,TGCGCCAGCAGCTTCACGGTCAATCAGCCCCAGCATTTT